Listed below are T cell receptor beta chains from one sample, sequenced in a study of T cell responses to AZD1222 COVID-19 vaccine. Assay: immunoSEQ multiplex PCR; the TCRdb copy retains only in-frame clones and omits some. The repertoire holds 100,000 to 120,000 clones, 85% to 95% seen once, with approximately 8% in the top ten. This material consisted of peripheral blood, taken on day 0 of AZD1222 vaccination. These receptors were taken from an adult in good health. CDR3s include the opening cysteine and the closing phenylalanine or tryptophan. D genes are given only for firm matches. Not every row has a clone size; where given, it reads once, few, many or a size class.

V,size,J,D,CDR3,DNA
TRBV11-3,-,TRBJ1-2,-,CASSSSPPRGSNYGYTF,TGTGCCAGCAGCTCGAGCCCCCCCCGCGGCAGTAACTATGGCTACACCTTC
TRBV2,-,TRBJ1-6,-,CASRTGYNSPLHF,TGTGCCAGCAGAACAGGTTATAATTCACCCCTCCACTTT
TRBV4-1,-,TRBJ2-2,-,CASSQGGLDNTGELFF,TGCGCCAGCAGCCAGGGGGGACTGGACAACACCGGGGAGCTGTTTTTT
TRBV29-1,-,TRBJ2-7,TRBD1,CSVGLRTGYEQYF,TGCAGCGTAGGCTTAAGGACAGGATACGAGCAGTACTTC
TRBV30,-,TRBJ2-3,TRBD2,CAWVPGLANADTQYF,TGTGCCTGGGTGCCGGGACTAGCAAACGCAGATACGCAGTATTTT
TRBV6-4,few,TRBJ2-1,-,CASSDSGYNEQFF,TGTGCCAGCAGTGACTCCGGCTACAATGAGCAGTTCTTC
TRBV18,-,TRBJ1-3,-,CASSLSDSVSGNTIYF,TGTGCCAGCTCACTCTCGGACTCGGTCTCTGGAAACACCATATATTTT
TRBV14,-,TRBJ1-2,-,CASSQDPRSGYGYTF,TGTGCCAGCAGCCAAGACCCCAGGTCCGGATATGGCTACACCTTC
TRBV7-2,-,TRBJ1-2,-,CASSFSSRGGYTF,TGTGCCAGCAGCTTCTCGAGCAGGGGCGGCTACACCTTC
TRBV28,-,TRBJ1-2,-,CASSQGNYGYTF,TGTGCCAGCAGTCAAGGGAACTATGGCTACACCTTC
TRBV28,-,TRBJ2-5,-,CASSRSRVEETQYF,TGTGCCAGCAGTCGATCCAGGGTAGAAGAGACCCAGTACTTC
TRBV7-3,-,TRBJ1-2,-,CASSLYGDYGYTF,TGTGCCAGCAGCTTATACGGGGACTATGGCTACACCTTC
TRBV19,-,TRBJ2-3,-,CASSMGLTDTQYF,TGTGCCAGTAGTATGGGGCTGACAGATACGCAGTATTTT
TRBV19,once,TRBJ2-1,-,CASSRMDFNEQFF,TGTGCCAGTAGCCGCATGGACTTCAATGAGCAGTTCTTC
TRBV6-5,-,TRBJ2-7,-,CASSPRGYEQYF,TGTGCCAGCAGTCCTAGGGGTTACGAGCAGTACTTC
TRBV11-2,-,TRBJ1-6,-,CASSSTGYNNSPLHF,TGTGCCAGCAGCTCGACAGGCTATAATAATTCACCCCTCCACTTT
TRBV2,-,TRBJ1-2,-,CASRVGGPGGYTF,TGTGCCAGCAGGGTCGGGGGCCCGGGTGGCTACACCTTC
TRBV6-5,once,TRBJ1-3,TRBD1,CASSPDRGLDTIYF,TGTGCCAGCAGTCCCGACAGGGGGCTTGACACCATATATTTT
TRBV18,-,TRBJ1-3,-,CASSLQGSAGNTIYF,TGTGCCAGCTCACTTCAGGGTTCGGCTGGAAACACCATATATTTT
TRBV18,-,TRBJ2-1,TRBD2,CASSPLTSSHEQFF,TGTGCCAGCTCACCACTGACTAGCTCCCATGAGCAGTTCTTC
TRBV6-5,-,TRBJ2-6,-,CASTPRSGANVLTF,TGTGCCAGCACACCGAGGTCTGGGGCCAACGTCCTGACTTTC
TRBV5-5,-,TRBJ2-4,TRBD1,CAAGTGEVGAKNIQYF,TGTGCCGCCGGGACAGGGGAGGTTGGGGCCAAAAACATTCAGTACTTC
TRBV6-5,-,TRBJ1-3,-,CASSYSRQPGNTIYF,TGTGCCAGCAGTTACTCGAGACAGCCTGGAAACACCATATATTTT
TRBV18,-,TRBJ1-4,TRBD1,CASSPRQGGTLNEKLFF,TGTGCCAGCTCACCCCGACAGGGCGGAACTCTTAATGAAAAACTGTTTTTT
TRBV5-1,-,TRBJ1-1,-,CASSLTGYDTEAFF,TGCGCCAGCAGCTTGACAGGTTACGACACTGAAGCTTTCTTT
TRBV7-6,-,TRBJ2-1,-,CASGLGGNEQFF,TGTGCCAGCGGCCTAGGGGGCAATGAGCAGTTCTTC
TRBV24-1,-,TRBJ1-2,TRBD1,CATSGPDRSGNHRYGYTF,TGTGCCACCAGTGGTCCGGACAGGTCAGGAAACCACCGGTATGGCTACACCTTC
TRBV4-1,-,TRBJ2-2,TRBD2,CASSQRDYRKTGELFF,TGCGCCAGCAGCCAAAGGGACTACAGAAAGACCGGGGAGCTGTTTTTT